Sequencing of this T cell receptor (beta chain) was carried out in a study of blood T cell repertoires in COVID-19. Study background: The origin of the acute and convalescent COVID-19 samples was the United States, Italy and Spain. T cells, B-cell-depleted T cells, or PBMCs supplied cDNA or gDNA.

Per the original data handling: Reference gene primer amplification yielded estimated nucleated cell counts. The repertoire was sequenced with immunoSEQ multiplex PCR; TCRdb's copy has only in-frame clones and lacks some. Clone size and V and J calls were adopted from that table, with D and trimming inferred from the DNA. Seen here are about 70,000 clones, roughly 88% observed once, and the top ten hold roughly 6.7%. Sequencing used peripheral blood. The receptor comes from a woman aged 70-85 years with acute or convalescent COVID-19.

The CDR3 sequence: CASTTGVLNTEAFF. The CDR3 region has the DNA TGTGCCAGTACCACGGGAGTATTGAACACTGAAGCTTTCTTT. The chain has TRBV19 and TRBJ1-1; D gene ambiguous. The ends were cut back, 7 bases at V and 0 bases at J, with 12 bases in the middle. Per germline, CDR1 LNHDA and CDR2 SQIVND (reference sequence). The CDR3 has 14 amino acids. Full variable domain (outside the CDR3, taken from reference TRBV19 and TRBJ1-1): DGGITQSPKYLFRKEGQNVTLSCEQNLNHDAMYWYRQDPGQGLRLIYYSQIVNDFQKGDIAEGYSVSREKKESFPLTVTSAQKNPTAFYLCASTTGVLNTEAFFGQGTRLTVV.